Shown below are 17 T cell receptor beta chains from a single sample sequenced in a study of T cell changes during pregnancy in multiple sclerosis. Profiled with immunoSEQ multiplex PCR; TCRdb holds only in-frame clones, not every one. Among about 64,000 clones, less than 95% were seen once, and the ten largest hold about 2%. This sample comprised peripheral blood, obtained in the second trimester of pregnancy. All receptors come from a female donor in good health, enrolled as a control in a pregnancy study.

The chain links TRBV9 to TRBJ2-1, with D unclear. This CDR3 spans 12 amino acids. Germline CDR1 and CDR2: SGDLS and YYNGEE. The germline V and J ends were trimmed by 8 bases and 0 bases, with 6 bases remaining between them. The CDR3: CASRSSYNEQFF. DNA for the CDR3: TGTGCCAGTCGGAGCTCCTACAATGAGCAGTTCTTC.

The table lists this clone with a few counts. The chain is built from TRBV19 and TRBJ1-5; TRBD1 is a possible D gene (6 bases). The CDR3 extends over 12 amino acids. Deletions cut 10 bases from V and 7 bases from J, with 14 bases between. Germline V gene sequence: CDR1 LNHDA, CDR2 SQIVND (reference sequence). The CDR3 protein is CATSTGNQPQHF. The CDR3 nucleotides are TGTGCCACCTCGACAGGAAACCAGCCCCAGCATTTT.

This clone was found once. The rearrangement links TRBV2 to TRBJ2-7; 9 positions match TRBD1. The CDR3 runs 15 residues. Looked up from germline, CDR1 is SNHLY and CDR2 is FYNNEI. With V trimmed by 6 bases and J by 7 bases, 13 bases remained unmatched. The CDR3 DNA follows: TGTGCCAGCAGATCCGGGACAGGGAAGGTGGGGGAGCAGTACTTC. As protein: CASRSGTGKVGEQYF.

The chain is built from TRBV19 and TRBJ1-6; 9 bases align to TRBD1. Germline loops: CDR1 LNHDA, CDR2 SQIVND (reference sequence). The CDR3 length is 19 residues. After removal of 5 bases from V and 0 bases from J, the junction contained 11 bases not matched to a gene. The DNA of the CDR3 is TGTGCCAGTAGTTCCACAGGGGGCTGGAGGAGCTCCTATAATTCACCCCTCCACTTT. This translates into CASSSTGGWRSSYNSPLHF.

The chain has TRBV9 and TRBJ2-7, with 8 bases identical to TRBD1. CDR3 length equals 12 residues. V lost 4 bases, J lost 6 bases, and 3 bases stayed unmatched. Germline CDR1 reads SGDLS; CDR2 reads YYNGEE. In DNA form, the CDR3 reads TGTGCCAGCAGCTATACAGGGGGCGAGCAGTACTTC. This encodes CASSYTGGEQYF.

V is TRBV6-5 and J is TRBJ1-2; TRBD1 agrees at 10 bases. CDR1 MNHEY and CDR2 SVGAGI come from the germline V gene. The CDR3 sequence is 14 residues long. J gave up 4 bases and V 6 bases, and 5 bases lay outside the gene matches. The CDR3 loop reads CASSSDRGVYGYTF. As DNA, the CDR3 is TGTGCCAGCAGCTCGGACAGGGGGGTCTATGGCTACACCTTC.

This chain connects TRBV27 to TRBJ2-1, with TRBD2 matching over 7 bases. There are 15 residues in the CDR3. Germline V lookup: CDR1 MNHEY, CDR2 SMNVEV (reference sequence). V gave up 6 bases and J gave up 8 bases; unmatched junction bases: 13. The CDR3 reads CASRSTSAPYDEQFF. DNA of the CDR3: TGTGCCAGCAGGTCCACTAGCGCTCCCTATGATGAGCAGTTCTTC.

CDR3 nucleotides: TGTGCCACCAGCAGAGAAAATGCCGGCGGGGGTGACGACATTCAGTACTTC. Translation gives CATSRENAGGGDDIQYF. The rearrangement links TRBV15 to TRBJ2-4, with 7 bases identical to TRBD2. Germline V lookup: CDR1 LNHNV, CDR2 YYDKDF (reference sequence). Losses at the gene ends were 0 bases for V and 8 bases for J; bases not matched to a gene: 13. The CDR3 sequence is 17 residues long.

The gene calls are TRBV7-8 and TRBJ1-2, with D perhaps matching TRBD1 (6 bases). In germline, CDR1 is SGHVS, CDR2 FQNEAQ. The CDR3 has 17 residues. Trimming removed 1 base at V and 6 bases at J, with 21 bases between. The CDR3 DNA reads TGTGCCAGCAGCTTAGGTCCCCTGACAGGTCGGGGTGATGGCTACACCTTC. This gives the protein CASSLGPLTGRGDGYTF.

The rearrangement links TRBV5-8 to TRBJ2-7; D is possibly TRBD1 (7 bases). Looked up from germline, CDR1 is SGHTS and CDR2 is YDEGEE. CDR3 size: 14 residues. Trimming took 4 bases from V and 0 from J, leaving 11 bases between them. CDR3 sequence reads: CASSRGTASYEQYF. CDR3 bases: TGTGCCAGCAGCCGGGGGACAGCCTCCTACGAGCAGTACTTC.

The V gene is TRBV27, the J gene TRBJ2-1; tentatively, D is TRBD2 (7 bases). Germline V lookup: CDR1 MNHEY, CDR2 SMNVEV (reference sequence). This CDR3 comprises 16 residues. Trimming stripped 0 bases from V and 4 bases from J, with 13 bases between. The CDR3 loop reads CASSLSGLGGYNEQFF. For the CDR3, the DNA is TGTGCCAGCAGTTTATCAGGACTAGGGGGTTACAATGAGCAGTTCTTC.

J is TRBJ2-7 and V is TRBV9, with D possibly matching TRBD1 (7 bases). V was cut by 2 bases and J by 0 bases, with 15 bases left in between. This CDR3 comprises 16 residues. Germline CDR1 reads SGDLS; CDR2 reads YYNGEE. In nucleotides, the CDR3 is TGTGCCAGCAGCGTCGGAGGGGGCCCTCGCTCCTACGAGCAGTACTTC. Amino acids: CASSVGGGPRSYEQYF.

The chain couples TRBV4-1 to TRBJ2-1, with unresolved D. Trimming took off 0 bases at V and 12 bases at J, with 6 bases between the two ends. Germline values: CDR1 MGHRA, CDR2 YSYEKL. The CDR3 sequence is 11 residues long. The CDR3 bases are TGCGCCAGCAGCCAAGATAACTGGCAGTTCTTC. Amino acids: CASSQDNWQFF.

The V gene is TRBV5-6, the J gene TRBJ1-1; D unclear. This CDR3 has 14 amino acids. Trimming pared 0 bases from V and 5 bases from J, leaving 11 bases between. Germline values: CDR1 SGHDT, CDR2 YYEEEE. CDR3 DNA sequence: TGTGCCAGCAGCTTGGCCGGAGGGCGGACTGAAGCTTTCTTT. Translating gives CASSLAGGRTEAFF. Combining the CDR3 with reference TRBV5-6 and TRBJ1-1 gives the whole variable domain DAGVTQSPTHLIKTRGQQVTLRCSPKSGHDTVSWYQQALGQGPQFIFQYYEEEERQRGNFPDRFSGHQFPNYSSELNVNALLLGDSALYLCASSLAGGRTEAFFGQGTRLTVV.

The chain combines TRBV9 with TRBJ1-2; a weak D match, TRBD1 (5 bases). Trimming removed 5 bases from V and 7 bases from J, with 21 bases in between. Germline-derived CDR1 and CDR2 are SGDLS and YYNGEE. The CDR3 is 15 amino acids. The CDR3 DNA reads TGTGCCAGCAGATCCACCCTAAACAGGTTTTCTGGCTACACCTTC. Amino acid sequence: CASRSTLNRFSGYTF.

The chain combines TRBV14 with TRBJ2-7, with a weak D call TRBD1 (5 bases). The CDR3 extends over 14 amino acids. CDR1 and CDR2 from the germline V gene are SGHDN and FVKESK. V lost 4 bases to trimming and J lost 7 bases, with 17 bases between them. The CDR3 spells CASSPSKGFGEQYF. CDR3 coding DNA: TGTGCCAGCAGCCCCTCCAAGGGGTTTGGAGAGCAGTACTTC. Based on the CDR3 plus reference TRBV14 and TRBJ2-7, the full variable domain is EAGVTQFPSHSVIEKGQTVTLRCDPISGHDNLYWYRRVMGKEIKFLLHFVKESKQDESGMPNNRFLAERTGGTYSTLKVQPAELEDSGVYFCASSPSKGFGEQYFGPGTRLTVT.

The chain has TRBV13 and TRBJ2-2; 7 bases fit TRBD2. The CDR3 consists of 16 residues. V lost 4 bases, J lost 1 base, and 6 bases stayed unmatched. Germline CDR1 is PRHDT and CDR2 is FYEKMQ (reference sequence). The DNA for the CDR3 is TGTGCCAGCAGCTATTTAGCGGGCAGGAACACCGGGGAGCTGTTTTTT. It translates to CASSYLAGRNTGELFF.